A selection of T cell receptor beta chains follows, all from one sample in a study of T cell responses to AZD1222 COVID-19 vaccine. Data came from immunoSEQ multiplex PCR; TCRdb stores just in-frame clones and leaves some out. The sample holds approximately 180,000 clones, 70% to 90% seen once. The input for sequencing was peripheral blood, taken 28 days after the second AZD1222 dose. These receptors were obtained from an adult who received the AZD1222 COVID-19 vaccine. The CDR3 runs from the conserved cysteine through the conserved F or W. A D gene is named only where the DNA matches it firmly. Size tells how often a clone was seen (once, few, many) or the class of an expanded clone, and some rows leave it out.

abundance	d_gene	v_gene	j_gene	CDR3aa	CDR3nt
.	TRBD2	TRBV5-1	TRBJ2-2	CASSLELAVTGELFF	TGCGCCAGCAGCTTGGAGCTAGCGGTCACCGGGGAGCTGTTTTTT
.	.	TRBV7-3	TRBJ1-5	CASSFTPDGLLGNQPQHF	TGTGCCAGCAGCTTCACCCCGGACGGCCTTTTGGGCAATCAGCCCCAGCATTTT
.	TRBD1	TRBV4-1	TRBJ1-4	CASSLLGRTGRSYEKLFF	TGCGCCAGCAGCCTCCTTGGGCGGACAGGGAGATCGTACGAAAAACTGTTTTTT
.	TRBD2	TRBV28	TRBJ2-1	CASGLPGLAGEQFF	TGTGCCAGCGGACTCCCGGGACTAGCGGGAGAGCAGTTCTTC
few	.	TRBV4-3	TRBJ2-3	CASSQDYDDTQYF	TGCGCCAGCAGCCAAGACTATGACGATACGCAGTATTTT
.	TRBD1	TRBV19	TRBJ1-1	CASKQGAGEAFF	TGTGCCAGTAAGCAGGGGGCGGGTGAAGCTTTCTTT
.	.	TRBV27	TRBJ2-6	CASSLFGANVLTF	TGTGCCAGCAGTTTGTTTGGGGCCAACGTCCTGACTTTC
.	.	TRBV9	TRBJ1-4	CASSGPNEKLFF	TGTGCCAGCAGTGGGCCTAATGAAAAACTGTTTTTT
.	.	TRBV3-1/TRBV3-2	TRBJ2-7	CASSDRGPYEQYF	TGTGCCAGCAGCGACCGGGGTCCCTACGAGCAGTACTTC
.	.	TRBV10-3	TRBJ2-5	CAISDTQTQYF	TGTGCCATCAGTGATACCCAGACCCAGTACTTC
.	.	TRBV7-2	TRBJ2-7	CASSLPPSGIYEQYF	TGTGCCAGCAGCCTACCCCCCTCCGGGATCTACGAGCAGTACTTC
.	.	TRBV7-3	TRBJ2-6	CASSQSRGPGANVLTF	TGTGCCAGCAGCCAAAGTCGAGGGCCCGGGGCCAACGTCCTGACTTTC
.	.	TRBV10-3	TRBJ2-1	CAISAGETGYEQFF	TGTGCCATCAGTGCTGGGGAGACGGGGTATGAGCAGTTCTTC
.	.	TRBV3-1/TRBV3-2	TRBJ2-7	CASSQDLNGAEDEQYF	TGTGCCAGCAGCCAAGATCTAAATGGGGCAGAGGACGAGCAGTACTTC
.	TRBD1	TRBV28	TRBJ2-1	CASSSHRDRGVNEQFF	TGTGCCAGCAGTTCTCATCGGGACAGGGGGGTCAATGAGCAGTTCTTC
.	TRBD1	TRBV6-5	TRBJ2-7	CASIPPGQGSEQYF	TGTGCCAGCATCCCTCCGGGACAGGGTAGCGAGCAGTACTTC
.	.	TRBV5-5	TRBJ1-3	CASSRTGNSGNTIYF	TGTGCCAGCAGCCGGACGGGAAACTCTGGAAACACCATATATTTT
.	TRBD1	TRBV7-2	TRBJ2-7	CASSRRAGGWYEQYF	TGTGCCAGCAGCCGCAGGGCAGGGGGTTGGTACGAGCAGTACTTC
.	.	TRBV5-4	TRBJ1-2	CASSLAGSHYGYTF	TGTGCCAGCAGCTTGGCGGGCAGCCACTATGGCTACACCTTC
.	.	TRBV12-3/TRBV12-4	TRBJ2-7	CASSSDTYEQYF	TGTGCCAGCAGTTCTGACACCTACGAGCAGTACTTC
once	.	TRBV21-1	TRBJ2-2	CASSKLPGGNTGELFF	TGTGCCAGCAGCAAACTCCCAGGGGGCAATACCGGGGAGCTGTTTTTT
few	.	TRBV18	TRBJ1-1	CASSLGGLSNTEAFF	TGTGCCAGCTCGCTTGGGGGACTGTCGAACACTGAAGCTTTCTTT
.	TRBD2	TRBV15	TRBJ2-1	CATSRALAGGFNEQFF	TGTGCCACCAGCAGAGCGCTAGCGGGAGGGTTCAATGAGCAGTTCTTC
.	.	TRBV7-2	TRBJ2-5	CASSDSPLALRGQETQYF	TGTGCCAGCAGCGACTCGCCTCTAGCGCTCCGTGGCCAAGAGACCCAGTACTTC
.	.	TRBV7-2	TRBJ2-7	CASSKGLLYEQYF	TGTGCCAGCAGCAAAGGTTTACTCTACGAGCAGTACTTC
.	TRBD1	TRBV19	TRBJ1-2	CASSPQQGASRGYTF	TGTGCCAGTAGTCCACAACAGGGGGCGTCGCGGGGCTACACCTTC
.	.	TRBV28	TRBJ1-1	CASSLGGAGTEAFF	TGTGCCAGCAGTTTAGGGGGGGCCGGAACTGAAGCTTTCTTT
few	TRBD2	TRBV4-2	TRBJ2-2	CASSHSGEGAGELFF	TGTGCCAGCAGCCATTCCGGGGAGGGCGCCGGGGAGCTGTTTTTT
.	TRBD1	TRBV6-4	TRBJ2-3	CASTHRGDRSPGDTQYF	TGTGCCAGCACCCATAGGGGGGACAGGTCGCCAGGAGATACGCAGTATTTT
once	TRBD1	TRBV6-5	TRBJ2-1	CASSYSDRGAEQFF	TGTGCCAGCAGTTACTCGGACAGGGGCGCTGAGCAGTTCTTC
.	.	TRBV7-3	TRBJ1-1	CASSSSGTMNTEAFF	TGTGCCAGCAGCTCGTCCGGCACAATGAACACTGAAGCTTTCTTT
.	.	TRBV14	TRBJ2-1	CASSIRGTARNEQFF	TGTGCCAGCAGCATACGCGGGACGGCCCGCAATGAGCAGTTCTTC
.	.	TRBV18	TRBJ1-5	CASSPRQAAGDQPQHF	TGTGCCAGCTCACCACGACAGGCCGCGGGGGATCAGCCCCAGCATTTT
.	TRBD2	TRBV7-2	TRBJ2-7	CASSPEAGGWAEQYF	TGTGCCAGCAGCCCCGAGGCGGGGGGGTGGGCCGAGCAGTACTTC
.	TRBD1	TRBV3-1/TRBV3-2	TRBJ2-7	CASGGTGGHEQYF	TGTGCCAGCGGGGGGACAGGGGGTCACGAGCAGTACTTC
.	.	TRBV7-9	TRBJ1-3	CASSSTWGDTIYF	TGTGCCAGCAGCTCCACGTGGGGGGACACCATATATTTT
.	.	TRBV7-2	TRBJ1-5	CASSLTGTSNQPQHF	TGTGCCAGCAGCTTAACCGGGACAAGCAATCAGCCCCAGCATTTT
.	.	TRBV20-1	TRBJ2-1	CSASTLGWGSSYNEQFF	TGCAGTGCCAGTACCTTGGGATGGGGGAGCTCCTACAATGAGCAGTTCTTC
.	.	TRBV5-4	TRBJ2-7	CASSWRTESYEQYF	TGTGCCAGCAGCTGGAGGACGGAATCCTACGAGCAGTACTTC
once	.	TRBV27	TRBJ2-7	CASSLTGTGPYEQYF	TGTGCCAGCAGTTTGACCGGGACGGGTCCCTACGAGCAGTACTTC
.	.	TRBV12-3/TRBV12-4	TRBJ2-2	CASSLGGGGELFF	TGTGCCAGCAGTTTAGGAGGGGGCGGGGAGCTGTTTTTT
few	.	TRBV7-2	TRBJ2-1	CASSLGQVDYNEQFF	TGTGCCAGCAGCTTGGGCCAGGTCGACTACAATGAGCAGTTCTTC
.	TRBD2	TRBV9	TRBJ2-3	CASSTGLAGADTQYF	TGTGCCAGCAGCACGGGACTAGCGGGAGCTGATACGCAGTATTTT
.	TRBD1	TRBV3-1/TRBV3-2	TRBJ1-2	CASSRDRGSGYTF	TGTGCCAGCAGCAGGGACAGGGGAAGTGGCTACACCTTC
.	.	TRBV3-1/TRBV3-2	TRBJ1-6	CASSPGAVSSPLHF	TGTGCCAGCAGCCCAGGGGCCGTAAGTTCACCCCTCCACTTT